The subject of this entry is one T cell receptor (beta chain). The J segment lost 5 bases and the V segment lost 7 bases, leaving 13 bases of the junction unmatched. Germline CDR1 and CDR2: LGHDT and YNNKEL (reference sequence). The CDR3 loop spans 16 amino acids. The method was immunoSEQ multiplex PCR; TCRdb's version includes in-frame clones alone and lacks a portion of them. This table holds just over 350,000 clones, roughly 90% found once. The record originates from a study of blood T cell repertoires in COVID-19. About the study: Samples of COVID-19 (acute and convalescent) were obtained from the United States, Italy and Spain.

The age range of participants was roughly 18 to 90 years, with residence in under 30 US areas. This chain uses TRBV3-1 (or the pseudogene TRBV3-2) with TRBJ2-2; 7 nucleotides line up with TRBD2. Sequenced sample: PBMCs or T cells enriched from blood (not recorded which). This sequence originates from a woman under 40 who had recovered from COVID-19. This chain's CDR3 is CASTSWLAGTTGELFF. The DNA for the CDR3 is TGTGCCAGCACCTCATGGTTAGCGGGTACAACCGGGGAGCTGTTTTTT.